This T cell receptor (beta chain) derives from a study of OX40 agonist ivuxolimab in advanced cancers. Findings and caveats of the study: Fewer expanded clones were found on average in CD4+ than in CD8+ T cells. Clones of CD4+ and CD8+ blood T cells grew by week 6 at doses of 0.1 to 3.0 mg/kg.

Notes on this clone: What it binds is not known.

Data came from immunoSEQ multiplex PCR; TCRdb stores just in-frame clones and leaves some out. The sample carries around 100,000 clones, 91% recorded once. The germline V gene has CDR1 MNHNY and CDR2 SVGAGI (reference sequence). Trimming removed 10 bases from V and 0 bases from J; junction bases left unmatched: 6. The CDR3 loop spans 16 amino acids. This rearrangement joins TRBV6-6 to TRBJ2-3, with 14 bases aligning to TRBD2. The material sequenced was CD4+ or CD8+ T cells sorted from blood, taken in a trial of the OX40 agonist ivuxolimab. The sequence was obtained from an adult with an advanced solid tumor such as melanoma, head and neck, liver or kidney cancer. The CDR3 nucleotides read TGTGCCACCGGGACTAGCGGGAGAATGAGCACAGATACGCAGTATTTT. Its translation is CATGTSGRMSTDTQYF.